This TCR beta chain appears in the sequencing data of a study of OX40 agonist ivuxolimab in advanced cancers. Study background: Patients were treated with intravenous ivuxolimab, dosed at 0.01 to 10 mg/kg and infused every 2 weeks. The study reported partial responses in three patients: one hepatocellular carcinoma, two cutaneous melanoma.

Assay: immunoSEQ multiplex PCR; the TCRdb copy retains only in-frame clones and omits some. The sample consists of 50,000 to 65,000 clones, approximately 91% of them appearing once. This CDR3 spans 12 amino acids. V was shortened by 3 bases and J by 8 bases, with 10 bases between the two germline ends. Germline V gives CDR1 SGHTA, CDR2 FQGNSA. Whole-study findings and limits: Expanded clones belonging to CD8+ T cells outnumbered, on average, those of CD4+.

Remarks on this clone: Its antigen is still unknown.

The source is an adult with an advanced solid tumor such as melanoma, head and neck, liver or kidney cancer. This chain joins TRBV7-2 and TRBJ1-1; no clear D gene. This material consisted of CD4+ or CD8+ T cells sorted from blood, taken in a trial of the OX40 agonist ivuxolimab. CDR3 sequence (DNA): TGTGCCAGCAGCTTGTCGGCAGACGAAGCTTTCTTT. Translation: CASSLSADEAFF. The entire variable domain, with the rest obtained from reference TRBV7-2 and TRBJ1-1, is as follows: GAGVSQSPSNKVTEKGKDVELRCDPISGHTALYWYRQSLGQGLEFLIYFQGNSAPDKSGLPSDRFSAERTGGSVSTLTIQRTQQEDSAVYLCASSLSADEAFFGQGTRLTVV.